This entry lists 26 T cell receptor beta chains sequenced from one sample in a study of cytomegalovirus exposure and HLA in healthy donors. Primers for the PCR totalled 60 Vbeta and 13 Jbeta. The repertoire was sequenced with immunoSEQ multiplex PCR; TCRdb's copy has only in-frame clones and lacks some. The sample consists of 100,000 to 150,000 clones, over 70% of them appearing once. The sequencing input was PBMCs. These receptors were obtained from a man between 35 and 55 years old in good health and CMV-seropositive.

The rearrangement links TRBV5-4 to TRBJ1-2; TRBD1 is a possible D gene (6 bases). Trimming took 1 base from V and 8 from J, leaving 18 bases between them. The CDR3 loop spans 15 amino acids. CDR1 is SGHNT and CDR2 is YYREEE in the germline V gene (reference sequence). The CDR3 nucleotides are TGTGCCAGCAGCTTGTATGACAGGCCACCCTCGGGCTACACCTTC. Protein product: CASSLYDRPPSGYTF.

The rearrangement links TRBV11-3 to TRBJ2-7; 8 bases map to TRBD2. After removal of 3 bases from V and 2 bases from J, the junction contained 6 bases not matched to a gene. This CDR3 region has 15 residues. Germline values: CDR1 SGHNT, CDR2 YENEEA. Written as DNA, the CDR3 is TGTGCCAGCAGCTTCGCCGTCGGGGGGGCCTACGAGCAGTACTTC. Amino acid sequence: CASSFAVGGAYEQYF.

As to this clone: The sample holds other DNA sequences that translate to the same CDR3. This chain links TRBV5-4 with TRBJ2-7; 7 positions match TRBD1. Germline V lookup: CDR1 SGHNT, CDR2 YYREEE (reference sequence). CDR3 length: 14 amino acids. Trimming took 3 bases from V and 0 from J; bases not matched to a gene: 3. The CDR3 region has the DNA TGTGCCAGCAGCTCGGGGACAGCCTCCTACGAGCAGTACTTC. Translating gives CASSSGTASYEQYF. Together with reference TRBV5-4 and TRBJ2-7, the CDR3 gives the full variable domain: ETGVTQSPTHLIKTRGQQVTLRCSSQSGHNTVSWYQQALGQGPQFIFQYYREEENGRGNFPPRFSGLQFPNYSSELNVNALELDDSALYLCASSSGTASYEQYFGPGTRLTVT.

This clone occurred once. The J gene is TRBJ2-1, the V gene TRBV11-1; D possibly corresponds to TRBD2 (6 bases). Germline V lookup: CDR1 SGHAT, CDR2 FQDESV (reference sequence). Trimming took 0 bases from V and 0 from J, leaving 12 bases between them. This CDR3 region has 17 residues. The CDR3 DNA is TGTGCCAGCAGCTTAGCTGTGGGACTGAGCTCCTACAATGAGCAGTTCTTC. Translated, it gives CASSLAVGLSSYNEQFF. The full variable domain, rest sourced from reference TRBV11-1 and TRBJ2-1, is EAEVAQSPRYKITEKSQAVAFWCDPISGHATLYWYRQILGQGPELLVQFQDESVVDDSQLPKDRFSAERLKGVDSTLKIQPAELGDSAMYLCASSLAVGLSSYNEQFFGPGTRLTVL.

The chain uses TRBV7-9 and TRBJ2-5, with TRBD2 as a possible D gene (6 bases). This CDR3 contains 15 residues. The germline CDR1 and CDR2 sequences are SEHNR and FQNEAQ (reference sequence). The CDR3 region is CALRTNNLGRETQYF. CDR3 DNA sequence: TGTGCGCTCCGCACGAACAACCTAGGGAGGGAGACCCAGTACTTC.

The chain has TRBV29-1 and TRBJ1-1; unclear D gene. Trimming shortened V by 2 bases and J by 1 base, and 11 bases separated the two germline ends. In germline, CDR1 is SQVTM, CDR2 ANQGSEA. The CDR3 is made up of 14 amino acids. This CDR3 reads CSVEPQGRNTEAFF. As DNA, the CDR3 is TGCAGCGTTGAACCGCAAGGGAGGAACACTGAAGCTTTCTTT. The variable domain in full, with the rest retrieved from reference TRBV29-1 and TRBJ1-1, is SAVISQKPSRDICQRGTSLTIQCQVDSQVTMMFWYRQQPGQSLTLIATANQGSEATYESGFVIDKFPISRPNLTFSTLTVSNMSPEDSSIYLCSVEPQGRNTEAFFGQGTRLTVV.

The rearrangement uses TRBV4-1 and TRBJ2-3; D is unresolved. CDR3 length: 15 residues. Germline CDR1 is MGHRA and CDR2 is YSYEKL. The V end was cut by 4 bases, the J end by 5 bases, with 16 bases between. CDR3 nucleotide sequence: TGCGCCAGCAGCCCTCGGGTCCTCAGAGAAGATACGCAGTATTTT. It translates to CASSPRVLREDTQYF.

The chain employs TRBV19 and TRBJ2-3, with 10 bases that match TRBD1. Germline CDR1 and CDR2: LNHDA and SQIVND (reference sequence). J lost 1 base, V lost 4 bases, and 5 bases had no gene match. The CDR3 covers 16 residues. This CDR3 reads CASSTRTGGGTDTQYF. In nucleotides, the CDR3 is TGTGCCAGTAGTACCAGGACAGGGGGAGGCACAGATACGCAGTATTTT.

The V call is TRBV11-2, the J call TRBJ2-7, with D possibly matching TRBD2 (5 bases). The V and J ends lost 5 bases and 4 bases respectively, with 15 bases between them. Germline loops: CDR1 SGHAT, CDR2 FQNNGV. The CDR3 sequence is 14 residues long. CDR3 sequence reads: CASSQWRRTYEQYF. The CDR3 DNA follows: TGTGCCAGCAGCCAGTGGAGGAGAACTTACGAGCAGTACTTC.

The chain is built from TRBV11-3 and TRBJ2-3, with TRBD2 matching over 11 bases. The CDR3 is made up of 18 amino acids. The germline CDR1 and CDR2 sequences are SGHNT and YENEEA. V lost 3 bases to trimming and J lost 1 base; unmatched junction nucleotides: 9. The CDR3, as DNA: TGTGCCAGCAGCTTTAGGCTAGCGGGAGGTACGGGCACAGATACGCAGTATTTT. As protein: CASSFRLAGGTGTDTQYF.

V is TRBV4-1 and J is TRBJ2-7; 7 nucleotides match TRBD1. CDR3 size: 16 residues. Germline loops: CDR1 MGHRA, CDR2 YSYEKL. V dropped 0 bases and J dropped 4; count of bases not matched to a gene: 9. The CDR3 DNA reads TGCGCCAGCAGCCAAGAATGGGGACAGAGAGCGTACGAGCAGTACTTC. It translates to CASSQEWGQRAYEQYF.

This clone appeared once. The chain carries TRBV30 and TRBJ2-2, with 8 positions matching TRBD2. CDR3 size: 15 residues. Looked up from germline, CDR1 is GTSNPN and CDR2 is SVGIG (reference sequence). The ends lost 3 bases at V and 7 bases at J; junction bases unmatched: 10. The CDR3 DNA reads as TGTGCCTGGAGCAGGGGCGGGGGGCGAAGCGGGGAGCTGTTTTTT. It is translated as CAWSRGGGRSGELFF.

This clone was seen a few times. The chain is built from TRBV5-1 and TRBJ1-3; 7 nucleotides align to TRBD1. J was trimmed by 0 bases and V by 5 bases; bases with no gene match: 5. This CDR3 spans 15 amino acids. Germline V gene lookup returns CDR1 SGHRS and CDR2 YFSETQ. This chain's CDR3 is CASSITGDSGNTIYF. CDR3 coding DNA: TGCGCCAGCAGTATTACAGGGGACTCTGGAAACACCATATATTTT.

This clone was seen more than once but under ten times. This chain joins TRBV7-2 and TRBJ2-7, with a possible D match to TRBD2 (6 bases). V lost 1 base and J lost 0, with 7 bases in between. The CDR3 contains 14 residues. Germline loops: CDR1 SGHTA, CDR2 FQGNSA. The DNA of the CDR3 is TGTGCCAGCAGCTTAGTCGGGAGCTCCTACGAGCAGTACTTC. Amino acid sequence: CASSLVGSSYEQYF.

The rearrangement links TRBV25-1 to TRBJ2-7; D might be TRBD2 (6 bases). The length of the CDR3 is 15 residues. The V end was cut by 1 base, the J end by 1 base, with 11 bases between. The germline V gene encodes CDR1 MGHDK and CDR2 SYGVNS. This CDR3 is CASSEWGSGSYEQYF. The CDR3 nucleotides are TGTGCCAGCAGTGAATGGGGTAGCGGATCCTACGAGCAGTACTTC.

This clone turned up a few times. This sequence joins TRBV6-1 and TRBJ2-3; a weak D match, TRBD1 (6 bases). V was clipped by 3 bases and J by 4 bases, with 11 bases between them. The length of the CDR3 is 14 residues. From germline, CDR1 is MNHNS and CDR2 SASEGT. The CDR3: CASSEGAASDTQYF. The CDR3 DNA sequence: TGTGCCAGCAGTGAGGGGGCAGCCTCAGATACGCAGTATTTT.

V is TRBV29-1 and J is TRBJ2-1; D call uncertain. V was cut by 1 base and J by 0 bases, with 13 bases left in between. This CDR3 spans 16 amino acids. Germline CDR1 reads SQVTM; CDR2 reads ANQGSEA. The CDR3 DNA sequence: TGCAGCGTTGAAGGATGGAGTACAAGCTCCTACAATGAGCAGTTCTTC. Translated: CSVEGWSTSSYNEQFF.

The chain combines TRBV7-8 with TRBJ1-1, with TRBD1 identical over 9 bases. The germline V gene encodes CDR1 SGHVS and CDR2 FQNEAQ. V lost 4 bases, J lost 7 bases, and 7 bases stayed unmatched. The CDR3 runs 14 residues. The CDR3 reads CASSSDRGESEAFF. The CDR3 DNA reads as TGTGCCAGCAGCTCGGACAGGGGTGAGAGTGAAGCTTTCTTT. The whole variable domain, remainder taken from reference TRBV7-8 and TRBJ1-1, is GAGVSQSPRYKVAKRGQDVALRCDPISGHVSLFWYQQALGQGPEFLTYFQNEAQLDKSGLPSDRFFAERPEGSVSTLKIQRTQQEDSAVYLCASSSDRGESEAFFGQGTRLTVV.

The gene calls are TRBV5-1 and TRBJ1-1; no clear D gene. The germline CDR1 and CDR2 sequences are SGHRS and YFSETQ. CDR3 length equals 14 residues. Trimming removed 0 bases at V and 2 bases at J, with 8 bases between. DNA for the CDR3: TGCGCCAGCAGCTTGGGCAGCGACAACACTGAAGCTTTCTTT. Protein product: CASSLGSDNTEAFF.

This clone was observed once. The V call is TRBV11-3, the J call TRBJ1-1; TRBD1 matches at 8 bases. Trimming at V came to 5 bases and at J to 4 bases, leaving 12 bases not matched to a gene. The germline V gene encodes CDR1 SGHNT and CDR2 YENEEA. CDR3 length: 16 residues. The CDR3 loop is CASSHPLTGQGTEAFF. The CDR3 nucleotides are TGTGCCAGCAGCCATCCCCTTACAGGACAGGGCACTGAAGCTTTCTTT.

The chain recombines TRBV7-2 with TRBJ2-4; D is perhaps TRBD1 (6 bases). The CDR3 has 15 amino acids. From germline, CDR1 is SGHTA and CDR2 FQGNSA. With 7 bases removed from V and 5 bases from J, the gap between germline ends came to 18 bases. CDR3 region: CASTRGQVGQNIQYF. The CDR3 DNA is TGTGCCAGCACTCGGGGACAAGTCGGCCAAAACATTCAGTACTTC.

The V gene is TRBV6-1, the J gene TRBJ2-7, with D maybe TRBD2 (6 bases). With 7 bases removed from V and 3 bases from J, the gap between germline ends came to 13 bases. CDR1 is MNHNS and CDR2 is SASEGT in the germline V gene. This CDR3 spans 13 amino acids. CDR3 sequence: CASIGGTFYEQYF. The CDR3 bases are TGTGCCAGCATCGGAGGGACGTTCTACGAGCAGTACTTC.

This clone was observed a handful of times. CDR3 nucleotides: TGTGCCAGCAGCTTACCTCCGGGGGAAATCACCTCTGGGGCCAACGTCCTGACTTTC. It translates to CASSLPPGEITSGANVLTF. This chain joins TRBV5-8 and TRBJ2-6, with a tentative D call TRBD2 (6 bases). The germline CDR1 and CDR2 sequences are SGHTS and YDEGEE. This CDR3 region has 19 residues. V was pared by 2 bases and J by 0 bases, with 18 bases between.

The CDR3 is CASSLFTGENTGELFF. DNA for the CDR3: TGCGCCAGCAGCTTGTTTACAGGGGAGAACACCGGGGAGCTGTTTTTT. V is TRBV5-1 and J is TRBJ2-2; 7 bases fit TRBD1. The trim removed 1 base at V and 1 base at J, leaving 4 bases unmatched. Per germline, CDR1 SGHRS and CDR2 YFSETQ. The CDR3 consists of 16 residues.

This clone was counted a single time. The chain links TRBV30 to TRBJ1-2, with 9 bases aligning to TRBD1. Per the germline V gene, CDR1 is GTSNPN and CDR2 is SVGIG (reference sequence). The CDR3 consists of 16 residues. V gave up 6 bases and J gave up 1 base; unmatched junction bases: 12. The CDR3 DNA reads TGTGCCTGCCAACCACCGGGACAGGGCGATAACTATGGCTACACCTTC. Protein sequence: CACQPPGQGDNYGYTF.

The chain combines TRBV4-3 with TRBJ2-5; a weak D match, TRBD2 (6 bases). This CDR3 is built from 16 residues. V lost 5 bases to trimming and J lost 0 bases, with 16 bases between them. Germline values: CDR1 LGHNA, CDR2 YSLEER. CDR3 DNA sequence: TGCGCCAGCAGCTCTCGGGTAGCGGATAACCAAGAGACCCAGTACTTC. As protein: CASSSRVADNQETQYF.